One sample yielded the 29 T cell receptor beta chains listed below, sequenced in a study of shared clonotypes between healthy human individuals (dated by TCRdb to about 2020). Receptors were amplified or captured by the immunoSEQ multiplex PCR assay. This immuneACCESS table, as held by TCRdb, lists in-frame sequences with V and J called but not all clones. Of the missing ones, under half trace to an unresolved V gene in checked studies; the others have no known cause. The sample yields 470,000 or so clones; roughly 80% were counted once. The ten largest clones add up to 9.5% to 15% of the sample. Source material: PBMCs. Receptors were obtained from a woman aged 40-49 years in good health. Some clones in this sample may be carry-over from other donors' samples.

The chain links TRBV5-1 to TRBJ2-1; D is uncertain. Germline lookup yields CDR1 SGHRS and CDR2 YFSETQ. V shed 4 bases and J shed 0 bases, with 14 bases lying between them. This CDR3 has 16 residues. The CDR3 nucleotides are TGCGCCAGCAGCCTAATGTCAGGTGTCTCCTACAATGAGCAGTTCTTC. Protein product: CASSLMSGVSYNEQFF.

V gene TRBV6-6 combines with J gene TRBJ2-2, with 8 bases aligning to TRBD1. CDR1 and CDR2 (germline): MNHNY, SVGAGI (reference sequence). This CDR3 is built from 14 residues. After removal of 6 bases from V and 1 base from J, the junction contained 1 base not matched to a gene. Here the CDR3 reads CASRQGENTGELFF. The CDR3, as DNA: TGTGCCAGCAGACAGGGGGAGAACACCGGGGAGCTGTTTTTT.

Comment on this clone: The identical CDR3 is also encoded by other nucleotide sequences in the sample. CDR3 region: CASSMRQLYGYTF. Here the CDR3 DNA reads TGTGCCAGTAGTATGAGGCAGCTATATGGCTACACCTTC. This chain connects TRBV19 to TRBJ1-2; D not resolved. The CDR3 totals 13 residues. CDR1 is LNHDA and CDR2 is SQIVND in the germline V gene (reference sequence). V was trimmed by 3 bases and J by 5 bases, leaving 10 bases between them.

V gene TRBV2 combines with J gene TRBJ2-1; 9 bases are shared with TRBD1. The V gene's germline CDR1 is SNHLY and CDR2 FYNNEI. V dropped 6 bases and J dropped 7; count of bases not matched to a gene: 7. The length of the CDR3 is 14 residues. CDR3 DNA sequence: TGTGCCAGCAGCCCCGGGACAGGGTCGAATGAGCAGTTCTTC. Amino acids: CASSPGTGSNEQFF.

About this clone itself: Other DNA sequences of this sample code for an identical CDR3. The chain couples TRBV5-1 to TRBJ1-2, with TRBD1 matching over 10 bases. Trimming at V came to 0 bases and at J to 8 bases, leaving 4 bases not matched to a gene. This CDR3 is built from 14 residues. In germline, CDR1 is SGHRS, CDR2 YFSETQ. Here the CDR3 reads CASSLVGTGDGYTF. The DNA of the CDR3 is TGCGCCAGCAGCTTGGTGGGGACAGGGGACGGCTACACCTTC.

About this clone: This sequence may be a read error, since a much larger clone differs from it by one base. Other DNA sequences in this sample translate to the same CDR3. V gene TRBV19 combines with J gene TRBJ1-1, with a weak D call TRBD1 (5 bases). The germline V gene has CDR1 LNHDA and CDR2 SQIVND (reference sequence). The CDR3 is 13 amino acids. CDR3 region: CASSSGLNTEAFF. The CDR3 nucleotides read TGCGCCAGTAGTTCAGGGCTCAACACTGAAGCTTTCTTT.

The chain couples TRBV19 to TRBJ2-5, with D possibly called TRBD1 or TRBD2 (6 bases each). The V gene's germline CDR1 is LNHDA and CDR2 SQIVND (reference sequence). Trimming cost V 7 bases and J 5 bases, with 20 bases left between them. The CDR3 length is 15 residues. CDR3 bases: TGTGCCAGTACCGATAGAGGGTCGGGGGCGGAGACCCAGTACTTC. Protein: CASTDRGSGAETQYF.

DNA for the CDR3: TGTGCCATCAGTGAACCTAGCCCGGATACGCAGTATTTT. The encoded protein is CAISEPSPDTQYF. J is TRBJ2-3 and V is TRBV10-3; TRBD2 is a possible D gene (5 bases). The CDR3 has 13 amino acids. Germline assignment: CDR1 ENHRY and CDR2 SYGVKD. Trimming left V 3 bases short and J 6 bases short, with 10 bases between.

This clone occurred once. The J gene is TRBJ2-3, the V gene TRBV13; D not certain. The ends were cut back, 5 bases at V and 2 bases at J, with 14 bases in the middle. CDR3 length: 15 amino acids. CDR1 is PRHDT, CDR2 FYEKMQ, per germline (reference sequence). CDR3 coding DNA: TGTGCCAGCAGCCCCAGACCTGACCCCACAGATACGCAGTATTTT. Its translation: CASSPRPDPTDTQYF.

The chain links TRBV28 to TRBJ2-1; TRBD1 matches at 7 bases. This CDR3 region has 14 residues. V dropped 6 bases and J dropped 4; count of bases not matched to a gene: 6. The germline V gene encodes CDR1 MDHEN and CDR2 SYDVKM. CDR3 nucleotides: TGTGCCAGCAGCCCCGGGACAGATTACAATGAGCAGTTCTTC. It yields the protein CASSPGTDYNEQFF.

The V call is TRBV5-5, the J call TRBJ2-7, with a weak D call TRBD2 (7 bases). V lost 1 base to trimming and J lost 7 bases, with 18 bases between them. The CDR3 has 15 amino acids. The V gene's germline CDR1 is SGHKS and CDR2 YYEKEE (reference sequence). DNA of the CDR3: TGTGCCAGCAGCTTGCTCATGGTAGGGGGAGGGGAGCAGTACTTC. As protein: CASSLLMVGGGEQYF.

This clone was observed a handful of times. This chain connects TRBV15 to TRBJ2-5, with TRBD2 as a possible D gene (7 bases). Trimming took 0 bases from V and 5 from J, leaving 13 bases between them. Germline assignment: CDR1 LNHNV and CDR2 YYDKDF (reference sequence). The CDR3 runs 15 residues. CDR3 sequence (DNA): TGTGCCACCAGCAGAGATAGGGGGGGATGGGAGACCCAGTACTTC. Translation gives CATSRDRGGWETQYF.

The chain has TRBV9 and TRBJ2-3; weak D call: TRBD2 (7 bases). In germline, CDR1 is SGDLS, CDR2 YYNGEE. V was clipped by 0 bases and J by 4 bases, with 24 bases between them. The CDR3 totals 19 residues. CDR3 in DNA: TGTGCCAGCAGCGTAGCAGGGGTGGGGCGGGAGAGGCGTGCAGATACGCAGTATTTT. This codes for CASSVAGVGRERRADTQYF.

The chain recombines TRBV28 with TRBJ2-7; D is perhaps TRBD1 (5 bases). Germline CDR1 and CDR2: MDHEN and SYDVKM. The V and J ends lost 5 bases and 5 bases respectively, with 10 bases between them. CDR3 length equals 12 residues. The CDR3 protein is CASSPRVNEQYF. The CDR3, as DNA: TGTGCCAGCAGTCCCAGGGTAAACGAGCAGTACTTC.

The chain is built from TRBV13 and TRBJ2-4; perhaps TRBD1 as D (6 bases). This CDR3 region has 15 residues. Trimming took off 5 bases at V and 2 bases at J, with 13 bases between the two ends. Germline CDR1 PRHDT, CDR2 FYEKMQ (reference sequence). The chain's CDR3 is CASSTLTGSKNIQYF. CDR3 sequence (DNA): TGTGCCAGCAGCACCCTGACAGGATCCAAAAACATTCAGTACTTC.

This chain uses TRBV7-8 with TRBJ2-7; D not certain. Trimming took 2 bases from V and 1 from J, leaving 6 bases between them. The CDR3 is 13 amino acids. Germline CDR1 reads SGHVS; CDR2 reads FQNEAQ. The CDR3 sequence: CASSLRTSYEQYF. For the CDR3, the DNA is TGTGCCAGCAGCTTACGTACTTCCTACGAGCAGTACTTC.

The chain carries TRBV7-6 and TRBJ2-1; 8 bases agree with TRBD2. From germline, CDR1 is SGHVS and CDR2 FNYEAQ. The CDR3 totals 18 residues. J gave up 0 bases and V 2 bases, and 9 bases lay outside the gene matches. The CDR3 nucleotides read TGTGCCAGCAGCTTAAGTGCTAGCGGGTTTTCCTCCTACAATGAGCAGTTCTTC. This translates into CASSLSASGFSSYNEQFF.

As for this clone: Within the sample, other DNA sequences also encode this same CDR3. The chain joins TRBV7-2 to TRBJ2-7, with 8 bases matching TRBD2. Unmatched junction bases numbered 4, after V lost 5 bases and J lost 1 base. The germline V gene has CDR1 SGHTA and CDR2 FQGNSA. This CDR3 has 14 residues. The CDR3 is CASSLIAGSYEQYF. As DNA, the CDR3 is TGTGCCAGCAGCCTAATAGCGGGGTCCTACGAGCAGTACTTC.

The chain employs TRBV25-1 and TRBJ1-3; D gene ambiguous. The CDR3 sequence is 17 residues long. Germline V CDR1 and CDR2: MGHDK, SYGVNS. The V end lost 3 bases, the J end lost 0 bases, and 15 bases lay between the germline ends. DNA of the CDR3: TGTGCCAGCAGTGATTTTAGCTTTCGGAGCTCTGGAAACACCATATATTTT. Encoded protein: CASSDFSFRSSGNTIYF.

This chain links TRBV11-2 with TRBJ2-3; TRBD1 agrees at 7 bases. In germline, CDR1 is SGHAT, CDR2 FQNNGV. V lost 0 bases to trimming and J lost 0 bases; unmatched junction nucleotides: 6. This CDR3 comprises 17 residues. CDR3 DNA sequence: TGTGCCAGCAGCTTAGAGTTGGGACAGCTAAGCACAGATACGCAGTATTTT. Its translation: CASSLELGQLSTDTQYF.

The chain carries TRBV4-2 and TRBJ2-3, with TRBD1 matching over 9 bases. The CDR3 covers 15 residues. Germline CDR1 and CDR2: LGHNA and YNFKEQ. V lost 1 base to trimming and J lost 5 bases; unmatched junction nucleotides: 4. The CDR3 nucleotides read TGTGCCAGCAGCCAAGCGACAGGGGGTCGAGATACGCAGTATTTT. Amino acids: CASSQATGGRDTQYF.

The V and J genes are TRBV21-1 and TRBJ2-7. TRBV21-1 is a pseudogene locus. The CDR3 runs to 14 residues. CDR3 amino acids: CASSKVKGPYEQYF. In DNA form, the CDR3 reads TGTGCCAGCAGCAAAGTCAAGGGTCCCTACGAGCAGTACTTC.

This clone was detected a few times. The V call is TRBV6-1, the J call TRBJ2-7, with 7 bases matching TRBD2. The CDR3 has 14 amino acids. V gave up 4 bases and J gave up 0 bases; unmatched junction bases: 3. Germline-derived CDR1 and CDR2 are MNHNS and SASEGT. The CDR3 DNA follows: TGTGCCAGCAGTGTCCCTAGCGGCTCCTACGAGCAGTACTTC. Its translation is CASSVPSGSYEQYF.

This clone was observed once. The chain is built from TRBV7-9 and TRBJ2-3; 7 nucleotides align to TRBD2. The CDR3 totals 17 residues. The ends lost 1 base at V and 1 base at J; junction bases unmatched: 8. The germline CDR1 and CDR2 sequences are SEHNR and FQNEAQ (reference sequence). The CDR3 nucleotides read TGTGCCAGCAGCTTAGATTGGCGGGAGCGTGGCACAGATACGCAGTATTTT. This translates into CASSLDWRERGTDTQYF.

This clone occurred once. V usage is TRBV18 and J usage is TRBJ1-1; unclear D gene. The CDR3 extends over 14 amino acids. Trimming took off 0 bases at V and 8 bases at J, with 13 bases between the two ends. Germline CDR1 and CDR2: KGHSH and LQKENI. CDR3 sequence reads: CASSPPSMDIEAFF. The CDR3 nucleotides are TGTGCCAGCTCACCACCCTCGATGGATATAGAAGCTTTCTTT.

The J gene is TRBJ2-7, the V gene TRBV9; TRBD1 matches at 11 bases. CDR3 length equals 15 residues. The V gene end was trimmed by 4 bases and the J gene end by 4 bases; junction bases not matched to a gene: 7. From germline, CDR1 is SGDLS and CDR2 YYNGEE. In nucleotides, the CDR3 is TGTGCCAGCAGCCTCGGGACAGGGGGAAGGTACGAGCAGTACTTC. Amino acid sequence: CASSLGTGGRYEQYF.

The rearrangement links TRBV11-2 to TRBJ1-2; 7 bases are shared with TRBD1. This CDR3 comprises 14 residues. Trimming removed 8 bases from V and 4 bases from J; junction bases left unmatched: 10. Germline CDR1 and CDR2: SGHAT and FQNNGV. The CDR3 protein is CASEGSGGSYGYTF. CDR3 DNA: TGTGCCAGCGAGGGATCAGGGGGTTCCTATGGCTACACCTTC. Combining the CDR3 with reference TRBV11-2 and TRBJ1-2 gives the whole variable domain EAGVAQSPRYKIIEKRQSVAFWCNPISGHATLYWYQQILGQGPKLLIQFQNNGVVDDSQLPKDRFSAERLKGVDSTLKIQPAKLEDSAVYLCASEGSGGSYGYTFGSGTRLTVV.

The chain joins TRBV19 to TRBJ1-2, with D unresolved. There are 12 residues in the CDR3. The V end lost 3 bases, the J end lost 8 bases, and 10 bases lay between the germline ends. Germline-derived CDR1 and CDR2 are LNHDA and SQIVND (reference sequence). The CDR3 sequence is CASSIRAEGYTF. In DNA, the CDR3 is TGTGCCAGTAGTATCCGGGCGGAGGGCTACACCTTC.

This clone was seen once. V gene TRBV20-1 combines with J gene TRBJ2-3; no definite D call. This CDR3 is built from 10 residues. The V end was cut by 5 bases, the J end by 12 bases, with 12 bases between. CDR1 is DFQATT and CDR2 is SNEGSKA in the germline V gene (reference sequence). The CDR3 sequence: CSAGVDGQYF. As DNA, the CDR3 is TGCAGTGCTGGGGTAGACGGCCAGTATTTT.